This note documents a single TCR beta chain sequence. The sample comes from a study of blood T cell repertoires in COVID-19. V lost 3 bases to trimming and J lost 4 bases; unmatched junction nucleotides: 14. The CDR3 covers 18 residues. Germline assignment: CDR1 LGHDT and CDR2 YNNKEL (reference sequence). Original handling: Estimates of nucleated cell counts were drawn from the amplification of reference gene primers. The method was immunoSEQ multiplex PCR; TCRdb's version includes in-frame clones alone and lacks a portion of them. V and J calls and clone size are as listed in that table; D and trimming were resolved from the DNA. The table has about 370,000 clones, more than 80% seen once; the top ten hold about 3%.

The specimen was peripheral blood. The source of this sequence is a woman under 40 with COVID-19, enrolled during active disease. This chain uses TRBV3-1 (or the pseudogene TRBV3-2) with TRBJ2-3; 9 positions match TRBD1. The CDR3 region has the DNA TGTGCCAGCAGCCACTCCAGTCGGACAGGGGTCCGCCCAGATACGCAGTATTTT. It is translated as CASSHSSRTGVRPDTQYF.